This T cell receptor beta chain emerged from a study of T-cell reconstitution after alpha-beta-depleted transplantation in children. Molecular barcoding with unique molecular identifiers was used for the TCRbeta library. TCRdb redid the calling of the PCR reads with MiXCR, one entry per CDR3 protein. The table includes around 270,000 distinct CDR3 sequences, 6.5% to 9% detected once. CDR1 and CDR2 from the germline V gene are SGHAT and FQDESV (reference sequence). The V and J ends lost 1 base and 1 base, in that order; junction bases with no gene match: 10. The CDR3 is 18 residues long. The table lists this clonotype with a few counts. Its antigen remains unknown. Study-wide results and caveats: Counts and diversity of T cells one year after transplant came mostly from newly produced T cells.

This sample comprised peripheral blood, obtained 360 days after TCRalphabeta/CD19-depleted stem cell transplant. The receptor's source is a female patient aged 2-10 years who had a stem cell transplant for Fanconi anemia, so the T cells may come from the graft donor. V and J are TRBV11-1 and TRBJ1-1; 9 bases align to TRBD1. CDR3 DNA sequence: TGTGCCAGCAGCTTAGGGTCAGGGGACAGGGTCGCGAACACTGAAGCTTTCTTT. It specifies CASSLGSGDRVANTEAFF.